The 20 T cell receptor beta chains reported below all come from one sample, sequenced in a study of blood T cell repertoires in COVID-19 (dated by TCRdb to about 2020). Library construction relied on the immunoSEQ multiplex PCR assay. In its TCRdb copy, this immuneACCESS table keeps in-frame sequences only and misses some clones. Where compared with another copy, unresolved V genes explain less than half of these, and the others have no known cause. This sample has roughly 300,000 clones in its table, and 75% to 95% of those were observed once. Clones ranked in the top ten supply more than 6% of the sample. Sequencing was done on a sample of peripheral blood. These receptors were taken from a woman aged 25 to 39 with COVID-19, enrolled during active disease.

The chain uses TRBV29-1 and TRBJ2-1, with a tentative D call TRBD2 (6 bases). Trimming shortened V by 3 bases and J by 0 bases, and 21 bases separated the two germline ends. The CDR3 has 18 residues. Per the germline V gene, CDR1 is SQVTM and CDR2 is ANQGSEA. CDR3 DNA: TGCAGCGTTGAGACGAGTCTATTAGCGGTGAGCTCCTACAATGAGCAGTTCTTC. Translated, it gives CSVETSLLAVSSYNEQFF.

CDR3 amino acids: CASRPTGAYEQYF. For the CDR3, the DNA is TGTGCCAGCAGGCCGACAGGGGCCTACGAGCAGTACTTC. The gene calls are TRBV28 and TRBJ2-7, with TRBD1 identical over 8 bases. The J segment lost 2 bases and the V segment lost 6 bases, leaving 3 bases of the junction unmatched. Germline lookup yields CDR1 MDHEN and CDR2 SYDVKM. The CDR3 consists of 13 residues.

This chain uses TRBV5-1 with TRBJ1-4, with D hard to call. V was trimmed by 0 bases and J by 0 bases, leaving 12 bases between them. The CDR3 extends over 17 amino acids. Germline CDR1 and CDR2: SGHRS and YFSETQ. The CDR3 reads CASSLGATSATNEKLFF. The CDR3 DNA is TGCGCCAGCAGCTTGGGCGCTACGTCTGCAACTAATGAAAAACTGTTTTTT.

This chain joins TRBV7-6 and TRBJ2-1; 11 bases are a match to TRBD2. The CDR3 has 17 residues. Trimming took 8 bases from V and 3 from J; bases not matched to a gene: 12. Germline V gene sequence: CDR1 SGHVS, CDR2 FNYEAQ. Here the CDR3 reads CASSGTSGGGFYNEQFF. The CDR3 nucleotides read TGTGCCAGCTCCGGGACTAGCGGAGGGGGATTCTACAATGAGCAGTTCTTC.

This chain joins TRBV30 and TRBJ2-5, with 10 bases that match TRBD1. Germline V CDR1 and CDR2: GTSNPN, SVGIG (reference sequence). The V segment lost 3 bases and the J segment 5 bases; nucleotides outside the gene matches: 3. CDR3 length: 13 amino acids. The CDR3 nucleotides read TGTGCCTGGAGCGGACAGGGGGGGGAGACCCAGTACTTC. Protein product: CAWSGQGGETQYF. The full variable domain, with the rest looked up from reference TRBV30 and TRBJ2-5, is SQTIHQWPATLVQPVGSPLSLECTVEGTSNPNLYWYRQAAGRGLQLLFYSVGIGQISSEVPQNLSASRPQDRQFILSSKKLLLSDSGFYLCAWSGQGGETQYFGPGTRLLVL.

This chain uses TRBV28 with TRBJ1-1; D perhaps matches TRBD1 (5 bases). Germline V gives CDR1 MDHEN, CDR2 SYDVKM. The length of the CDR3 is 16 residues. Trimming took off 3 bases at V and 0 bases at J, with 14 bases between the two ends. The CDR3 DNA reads TGTGCCAGCAGTTTGGTCCAGGGCCTCCTGAACACTGAAGCTTTCTTT. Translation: CASSLVQGLLNTEAFF.

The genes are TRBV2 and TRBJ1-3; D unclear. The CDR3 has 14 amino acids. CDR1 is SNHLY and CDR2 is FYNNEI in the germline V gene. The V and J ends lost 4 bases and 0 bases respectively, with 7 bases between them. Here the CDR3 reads CASSVFSSGNTIYF. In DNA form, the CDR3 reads TGTGCCAGCAGTGTATTCAGCTCTGGAAACACCATATATTTT. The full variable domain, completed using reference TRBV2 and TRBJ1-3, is EPEVTQTPSHQVTQMGQEVILRCVPISNHLYFYWYRQILGQKVEFLVSFYNNEISEKSEIFDDQFSVERPDGSNFTLKIRSTKLEDSAMYFCASSVFSSGNTIYFGEGSWLTVV.

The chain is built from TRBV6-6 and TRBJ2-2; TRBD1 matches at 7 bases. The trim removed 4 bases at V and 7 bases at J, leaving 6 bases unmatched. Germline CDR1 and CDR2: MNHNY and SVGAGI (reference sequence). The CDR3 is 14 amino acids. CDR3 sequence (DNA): TGTGCCAGCAGTTCAGGGGGAGCCGTCGGGGAGCTGTTTTTT. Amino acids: CASSSGGAVGELFF.

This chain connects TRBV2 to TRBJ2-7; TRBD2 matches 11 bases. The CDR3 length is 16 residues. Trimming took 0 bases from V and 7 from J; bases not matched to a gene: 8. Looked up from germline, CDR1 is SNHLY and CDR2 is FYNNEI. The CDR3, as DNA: TGTGCCAGCAGTGAAGCGAGCACTAGCGGGAGTTGGGAGCAGTACTTC. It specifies CASSEASTSGSWEQYF.

This chain's CDR3 is CASSTGLAGTGTQYF. The CDR3 coding sequence is TGTGCCAGCAGCACAGGACTAGCGGGAACTGGGACCCAGTACTTC. The V call is TRBV7-2, the J call TRBJ2-5; 12 bases align to TRBD2. CDR3 length equals 15 residues. The junction had 8 bases not matched to a gene; V was cut back by 5 bases and J by 7 bases. CDR1 and CDR2 from the germline V gene are SGHTA and FQGNSA.

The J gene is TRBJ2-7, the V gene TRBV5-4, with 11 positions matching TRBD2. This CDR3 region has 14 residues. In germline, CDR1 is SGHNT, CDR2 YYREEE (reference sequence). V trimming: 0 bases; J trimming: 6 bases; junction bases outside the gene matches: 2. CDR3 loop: CASSLELAGAEQYF. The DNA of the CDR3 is TGTGCCAGCAGCTTGGAACTAGCGGGAGCCGAGCAGTACTTC.

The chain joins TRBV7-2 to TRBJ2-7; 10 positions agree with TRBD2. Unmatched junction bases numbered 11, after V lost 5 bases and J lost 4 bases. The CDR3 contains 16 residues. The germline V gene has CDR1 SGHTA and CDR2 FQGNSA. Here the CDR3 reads CASSVPWTSGFYEQYF. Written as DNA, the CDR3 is TGTGCCAGCAGCGTCCCCTGGACTAGCGGATTTTACGAGCAGTACTTC.

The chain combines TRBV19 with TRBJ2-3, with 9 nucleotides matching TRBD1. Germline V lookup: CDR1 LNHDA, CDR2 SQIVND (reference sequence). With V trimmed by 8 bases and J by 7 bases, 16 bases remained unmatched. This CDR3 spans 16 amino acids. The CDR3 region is CASGGGQGILANTQYF. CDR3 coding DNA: TGTGCCAGTGGAGGGGGACAGGGCATTTTAGCAAATACGCAGTATTTT.

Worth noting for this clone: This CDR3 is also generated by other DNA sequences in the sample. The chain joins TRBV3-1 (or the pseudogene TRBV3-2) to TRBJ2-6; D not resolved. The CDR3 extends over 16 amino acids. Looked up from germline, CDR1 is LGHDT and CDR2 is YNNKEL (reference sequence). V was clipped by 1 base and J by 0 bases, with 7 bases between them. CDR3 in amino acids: CASSQVGSSGANVLTF. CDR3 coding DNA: TGTGCCAGCAGCCAAGTGGGCAGCTCTGGGGCCAACGTCCTGACTTTC.

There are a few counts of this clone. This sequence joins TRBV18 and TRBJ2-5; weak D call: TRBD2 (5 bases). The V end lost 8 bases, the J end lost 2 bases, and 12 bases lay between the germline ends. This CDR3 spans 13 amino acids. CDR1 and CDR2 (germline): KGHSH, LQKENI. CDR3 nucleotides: TGTGCCAGCCGATCCGGACTTCAAGAGACCCAGTACTTC. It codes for CASRSGLQETQYF.

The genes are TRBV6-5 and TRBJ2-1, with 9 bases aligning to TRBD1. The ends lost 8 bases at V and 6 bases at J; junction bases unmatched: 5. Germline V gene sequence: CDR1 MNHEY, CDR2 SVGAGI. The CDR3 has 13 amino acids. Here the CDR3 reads CASGGQGPNEQFF. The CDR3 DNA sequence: TGTGCCAGCGGGGGACAGGGCCCCAATGAGCAGTTCTTC.

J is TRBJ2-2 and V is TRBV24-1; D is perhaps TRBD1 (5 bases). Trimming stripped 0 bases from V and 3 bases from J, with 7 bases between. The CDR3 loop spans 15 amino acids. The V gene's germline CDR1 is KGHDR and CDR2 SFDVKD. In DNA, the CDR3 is TGTGCCACCAGTGATTTGGGGGCGCACACCGGGGAGCTGTTTTTT. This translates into CATSDLGAHTGELFF.

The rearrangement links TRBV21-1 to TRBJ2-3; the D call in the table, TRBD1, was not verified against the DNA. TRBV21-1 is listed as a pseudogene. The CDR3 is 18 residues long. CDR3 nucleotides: TGTGCCAGCAGCGCCCGACTCGGACAGGGTGCACCGACAGATACGCAGTATTTT. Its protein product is CASSARLGQGAPTDTQYF.

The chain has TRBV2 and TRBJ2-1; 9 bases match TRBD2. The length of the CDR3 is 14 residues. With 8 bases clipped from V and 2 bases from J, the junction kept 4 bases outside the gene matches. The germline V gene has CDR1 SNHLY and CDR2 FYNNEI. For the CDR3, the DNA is TGTGCCAGCCGAGAGCGGGAGGCCTACAATGAGCAGTTCTTC. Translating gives CASREREAYNEQFF.

The chain's CDR3 is CASSIRGRGETQYF. The CDR3 DNA follows: TGTGCCAGTAGTATTCGGGGGAGAGGAGAGACCCAGTACTTC. The chain links TRBV19 to TRBJ2-5, with D perhaps matching TRBD2 (6 bases). The germline V gene encodes CDR1 LNHDA and CDR2 SQIVND (reference sequence). Trimming removed 3 bases from V and 4 bases from J, with 12 bases in between. This CDR3 comprises 14 residues.